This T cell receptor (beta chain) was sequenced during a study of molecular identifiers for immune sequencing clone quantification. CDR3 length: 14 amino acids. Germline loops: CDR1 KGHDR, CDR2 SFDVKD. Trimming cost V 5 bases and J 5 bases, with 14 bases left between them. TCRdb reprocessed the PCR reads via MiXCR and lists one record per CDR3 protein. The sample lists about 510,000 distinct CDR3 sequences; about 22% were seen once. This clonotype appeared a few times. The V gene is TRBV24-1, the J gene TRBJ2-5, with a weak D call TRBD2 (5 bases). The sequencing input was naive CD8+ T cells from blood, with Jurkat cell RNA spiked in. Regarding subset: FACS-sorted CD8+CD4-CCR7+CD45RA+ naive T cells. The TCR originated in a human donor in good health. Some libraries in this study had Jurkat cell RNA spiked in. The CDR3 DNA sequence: TGTGCCACCAGTGTCGGCAGTTCGGGGGAGACCCAGTACTTC. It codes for CATSVGSSGETQYF.